This T cell receptor (beta chain) was recorded in a study of vaccination effects on CD4 cells after COVID-19. Study observations and caveats: Missing from the study were early post-infection timepoints, and its convalescent patients were few.

The method was immunoSEQ multiplex PCR; TCRdb's version includes in-frame clones alone and lacks a portion of them. The repertoire holds over 25,000 clones, more than 65% seen once, with roughly 15% in the top ten. The CDR3 totals 16 residues. Germline V lookup: CDR1 MNHEY, CDR2 SMNVEV (reference sequence). V gave up 1 base and J gave up 3 bases; unmatched junction bases: 4. The sample holds a few counts of this clone. Its antigen is unknown. ViraFEST used viral peptide pools to expand antigen-specific CD4+ T cells before sequencing. Following culture for under 12 days, CD4+ T cells were isolated. Two-dose BNT162b2 or mRNA-1273 vaccination was given to participants. The healthy vaccine recipients, who had no prior SARS-CoV-2 infection, showed negative nucleocapsid antibodies. Half the medium was replaced with IL-2 medium on days 3 and 7.

The source is a human donor who received a COVID-19 vaccine. This chain links TRBV27 with TRBJ2-1, with 9 nucleotides matching TRBD1. The sample here was CD4+ T cells from PBMCs cultured with HCoV-229E spike peptides, taken after COVID-19 vaccination. The DNA for the CDR3 is TGTGCCAGCAGTTTATGGGGACAGGGCTACTACAATGAGCAGTTCTTC. As protein: CASSLWGQGYYNEQFF.